These T cell receptor beta chains were read from a single sample in a study of T-cell memory formation after mild COVID-19. MiXCR was run by TCRdb on the 5' RACE reads, yielding one entry per CDR3 protein. Here the sample spans approximately 44,000 distinct CDR3 sequences, roughly 7.2% being singletons. Specimen: PBMCs or a T cell subset sorted from them (not recorded which). The source of these receptors is a man younger than 35 who had mild COVID-19 (a few samples of this study predate the infection). Cell type and time point are not known. Both conserved end residues are part of each CDR3. The order of the fields is V gene, clone size, J gene, CDR3 protein. Only some rows state a clone size, as once, few, many or a class for expanded clones.

>TRBV5-1|many|TRBJ1-2
CASSLDNYGYTF
>TRBV6-5|few|TRBJ1-2
CASSPAGREFYGYTF
>TRBV11-2|-|TRBJ2-1
CASSPTSGSSYNEQFF
>TRBV9|-|TRBJ1-1
CASSASAGLLNTEAFF
>TRBV6-5|many|TRBJ1-6
CASSPGYYNSPLHF
>TRBV5-5|few|TRBJ2-5
CASSTRTGGKGETQYF
>TRBV7-2|few|TRBJ2-7
CASSSQGGPDEQYF
>TRBV7-2|few|TRBJ1-2
CASSRLLSAEGGYTF
>TRBV20-1|many|TRBJ2-7
CSPSTGGPSEQYF
>TRBV10-3|few|TRBJ2-2
CAISFTGELFF
>TRBV6-5|-|TRBJ2-2
CASSWGQNTGEMFF
>TRBV7-2|-|TRBJ2-7
CASSLVALAAYEQYF
>TRBV5-1|few|TRBJ2-7
CASSAHLGQSGEQYF
>TRBV9|-|TRBJ2-1
CASSVVSGDSDEQFF
>TRBV5-6|-|TRBJ1-3
CASSLKVRSGNTIYF
>TRBV12-3/TRBV12-4|many|TRBJ2-1
CASKFRMSYNEQFF
>TRBV5-1|many|TRBJ1-1
CASSSRGGEGTEAFF
>TRBV15|few|TRBJ1-6
CATSPRDRGYNSPLHF
>TRBV7-2|many|TRBJ2-5
CASSLSWEETQYF
>TRBV7-3|few|TRBJ1-2
CASSLDRGYGYTF
>TRBV9|-|TRBJ1-4
CASSVVGSGKLFF
>TRBV11-2|-|TRBJ2-2
CASRLPGRGTGELFF
>TRBV30|-|TRBJ2-2
CAWSQAGELFF
>TRBV4-2|few|TRBJ1-1
CASSQAGQGSTEAFF
>TRBV4-3|many|TRBJ1-2
CASSQEWRSPGYTF
>TRBV6-2/TRBV6-3|-|TRBJ2-5
CASGKGEAVQETQYF
>TRBV5-1|few|TRBJ2-2
CASAPTQGPGELFF
>TRBV20-1|few|TRBJ2-3
CSARGPGASTDTQYF
>TRBV20-1|many|TRBJ2-2
CSARDPQREIGELFF
>TRBV24-1|many|TRBJ2-1
CATSDPGGTYNEQFF
>TRBV7-9|-|TRBJ1-1
CASSAGQGNTEAFF
>TRBV7-9|-|TRBJ2-3
CASSLGTSRTDTQYF
>TRBV4-3|few|TRBJ1-1
CASSQGLTNTEAFF
>TRBV5-1|-|TRBJ2-3
CASSPTSNADTQYF
>TRBV7-2|few|TRBJ1-5
CASSHGTGAQPQHF
>TRBV5-1|few|TRBJ2-5
CASSSTGGGQETQYF
>TRBV7-2|few|TRBJ2-1
CASSLAPLRGGTDEQFF
>TRBV6-5|-|TRBJ2-7
CASSSSPGPAEHYEQYF
>TRBV5-1|few|TRBJ2-4
CASSLTGNPAKNIQYF
>TRBV4-1|-|TRBJ2-1
CASSQEGSGADVNEQFF
>TRBV6-6|few|TRBJ1-1
CASSYIMNTEAFF
>TRBV4-2|many|TRBJ2-7
CASSQDWRGVYEQYF
>TRBV25-1|-|TRBJ2-5
CASSRSVTQETQYF
>TRBV5-1|medium-sized|TRBJ2-1
CASSQRGGTGNEQFF
>TRBV4-3|few|TRBJ1-2
CASSQRTGDTYGYTF
>TRBV5-1|many|TRBJ1-1
CASSVTGTVGTEAFF
>TRBV18|-|TRBJ2-3
CASSPPSGGSDTQYF
>TRBV12-3/TRBV12-4|few|TRBJ2-2
CASFLTQGSGPGELFF
>TRBV7-2|many|TRBJ2-5
CASSLVGVQETQYF
>TRBV2|few|TRBJ2-2
CASSVSGGELFF
>TRBV9|few|TRBJ1-2
CASSPRTGDGYTF
>TRBV24-1|-|TRBJ1-5
CATSDSGQGENQPQHF
>TRBV7-6|-|TRBJ2-5
CASSLAYGLMYQETQYF
>TRBV9|few|TRBJ1-5
CASSVAPGQPQHF
>TRBV30|few|TRBJ2-7
CAWSRDRGSYEQYF
>TRBV28|few|TRBJ2-2
CASSSRGYGIGELFF
>TRBV4-3|-|TRBJ2-3
CASSQDGGTATDTQYF
>TRBV5-1|many|TRBJ2-3
CASSSTSADTQYF
>TRBV20-1|few|TRBJ1-4
CSARDRGPKLFF